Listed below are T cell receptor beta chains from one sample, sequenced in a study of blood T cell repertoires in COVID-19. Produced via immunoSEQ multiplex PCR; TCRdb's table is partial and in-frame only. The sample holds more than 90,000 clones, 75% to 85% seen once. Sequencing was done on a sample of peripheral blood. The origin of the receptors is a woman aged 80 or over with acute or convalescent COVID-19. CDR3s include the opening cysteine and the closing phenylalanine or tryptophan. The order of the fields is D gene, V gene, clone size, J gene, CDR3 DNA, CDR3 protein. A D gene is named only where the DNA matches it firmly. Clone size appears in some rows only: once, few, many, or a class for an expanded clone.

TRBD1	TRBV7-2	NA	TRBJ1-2	TGTGCCAGCAGCTTAGGGGACAGGGGTGGGTATGGCTACACCTTC	CASSLGDRGGYGYTF
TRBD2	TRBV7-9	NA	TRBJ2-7	TGTGCCAGCAGCTTAGCGGGAGGGATACGCGAGCAGTACTTC	CASSLAGGIREQYF
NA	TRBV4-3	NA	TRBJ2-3	TGCGCCAGCAGCCCCCGGGATACAGATACGCAGTATTTT	CASSPRDTDTQYF
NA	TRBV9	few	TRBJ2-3	TGTGCCAGCAGCGACCGTTTAGGCACAGATACGCAGTATTTT	CASSDRLGTDTQYF
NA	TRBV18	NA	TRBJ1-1	TGTGCCAGCTCACCGACAGGGAACACTGAAGCTTTCTTT	CASSPTGNTEAFF
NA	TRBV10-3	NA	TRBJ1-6	TGTGCCATCAACGCAGGGGAGAATTCACCCCTCCACTTT	CAINAGENSPLHF
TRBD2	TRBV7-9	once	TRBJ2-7	TGTGCCAGCAGCCGGGGGAGCGGGAGGGAAGAGCAGTACTTC	CASSRGSGREEQYF
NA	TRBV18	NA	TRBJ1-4	TGTGCCAGCTCACCGCGGGTCTCCCGGGGGGAAAAACTGTTTTTT	CASSPRVSRGEKLFF
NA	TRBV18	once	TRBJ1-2	TGTGCCAGCTCACCACGGCTCGGAGACTATGGCTACACCTTC	CASSPRLGDYGYTF
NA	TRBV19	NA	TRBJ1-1	TGTGCCAGTACCCCCGGGGGGGTCATGAACACTGAAGCTTTCTTT	CASTPGGVMNTEAFF
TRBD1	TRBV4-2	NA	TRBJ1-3	TGTGCCAGCAGCCAGCCGACCGGACAGGGCTCTGGAAACACCATATATTTT	CASSQPTGQGSGNTIYF
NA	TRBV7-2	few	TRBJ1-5	TGTGCCAGCAGCTTCTCCGGGAAGGAGCCCCAGCATTTT	CASSFSGKEPQHF
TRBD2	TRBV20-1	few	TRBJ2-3	TGCAGTGCTAGTGTAGCGGGAGGCCCAGATACGCAGTATTTT	CSASVAGGPDTQYF
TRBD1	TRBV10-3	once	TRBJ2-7	TGTGCCATGTCAGGTCAGGGGGCGGTCGAGCAGTACTTC	CAMSGQGAVEQYF
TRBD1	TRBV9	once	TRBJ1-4	TGTGCCAGCAGCGCCGGACAGGGTGGGGAAAAACTGTTTTTT	CASSAGQGGEKLFF
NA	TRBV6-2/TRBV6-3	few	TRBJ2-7	TGTGCCAGCAGTAAAATTTCTCTACCCTACGAGCAGTACTTC	CASSKISLPYEQYF
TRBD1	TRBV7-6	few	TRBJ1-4	TGTGCCAGCAGCCCCGGGACAGGGAGGACTAATGAAAAACTGTTTTTT	CASSPGTGRTNEKLFF
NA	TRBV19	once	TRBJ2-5	TGTGCCAGTAGTTGGCAGGGCCAAGAGACCCAGTACTTC	CASSWQGQETQYF
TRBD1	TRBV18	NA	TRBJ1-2	TGTGCCAGCTCACGAACAGGGGAGGATGGCTACACCTTC	CASSRTGEDGYTF
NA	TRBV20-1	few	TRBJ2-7	TGCAGTGCTAGTGAACTAGTTGGGGAGCAGTACTTC	CSASELVGEQYF
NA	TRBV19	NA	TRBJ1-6	TGTGCCAGTAGTCCCGCCGAGGGGTGGAGGGATAATTCACCCCTCCACTTT	CASSPAEGWRDNSPLHF
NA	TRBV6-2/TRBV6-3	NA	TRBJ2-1	TGTGCCAGCAGTCCCGGGGTACACGACAATTCTGAGCAGTTCTTC	CASSPGVHDNSEQFF
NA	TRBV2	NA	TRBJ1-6	TGTGCCAGCAGTGGCCAGGGCGATTCACCCCTCCACTTT	CASSGQGDSPLHF
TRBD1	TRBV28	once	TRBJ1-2	TGTGCCAGCAGTTTGGGTGGACAGGGGATTCGTGGCTACACCTTC	CASSLGGQGIRGYTF
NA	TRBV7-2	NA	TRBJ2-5	TGTGCCAGCAGCTTAGATTCGGGACTCTGGGAGACCCAGTACTTC	CASSLDSGLWETQYF
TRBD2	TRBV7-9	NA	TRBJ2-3	TGTGCCAGCAGTCTAAGGGTAGCGGGCCATACGCAGTATTTT	CASSLRVAGHTQYF
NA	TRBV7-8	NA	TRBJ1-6	TGTGCCAGCAGCTTAAACGGAGGCTATTCACCCCTCCACTTT	CASSLNGGYSPLHF
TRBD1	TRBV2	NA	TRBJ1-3	TGTGCCAGCAGCCTAATACGGGGTGGGACAGGGAGCTCTGGAAACACCATATATTTT	CASSLIRGGTGSSGNTIYF
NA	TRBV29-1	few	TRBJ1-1	TGCAGCGTTGGTGTAAGCGAAGCTTTCTTT	CSVGVSEAFF
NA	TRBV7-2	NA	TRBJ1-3	TGTGCCAGCAGCTCCGACGGGAGCTCTGGAAACACCATATATTTT	CASSSDGSSGNTIYF
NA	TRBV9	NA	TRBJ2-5	TGTGCCAGCAGCGGAGGCAGCCAAGAGACCCAGTACTTC	CASSGGSQETQYF
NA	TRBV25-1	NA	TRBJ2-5	TGTGCCAGCAGCCAACCTGGGGGCAGGGGTCAAGAGACCCAGTACTTC	CASSQPGGRGQETQYF
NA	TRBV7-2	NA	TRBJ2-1	TGTGCCAGCAGCTTAGGTCGGGACATCAATGAGCAGTTCTTC	CASSLGRDINEQFF
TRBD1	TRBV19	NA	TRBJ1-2	TGTGCCAGTACAATAGGGGGCTACTCGGGCTACACCTTC	CASTIGGYSGYTF
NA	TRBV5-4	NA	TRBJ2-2	TGTGCCAGCAGCTTGAGAGGGAGCTGGGAGCTGTTTTTT	CASSLRGSWELFF
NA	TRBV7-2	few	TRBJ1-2	TGTGCCAGCAGCTCCCGAGCCATCTATGGCTACACCTTC	CASSSRAIYGYTF
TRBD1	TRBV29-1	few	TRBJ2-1	TGCAGCGTTCGCCTACCCCCAGGGGGAAATGAGCAGTTCTTC	CSVRLPPGGNEQFF
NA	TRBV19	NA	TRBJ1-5	TGTGCCAGTAGTATACGACGGGATCAGCCCCAGCATTTT	CASSIRRDQPQHF
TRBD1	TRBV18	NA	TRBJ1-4	TGTGCCAGCTCGCGTTCCATTCCGGGACAGGGAGAAAAACTGTTTTTT	CASSRSIPGQGEKLFF
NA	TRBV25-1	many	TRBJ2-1	TGTGCCAGCAGTGAGGGCAGGCTTGAGCAGTTCTTC	CASSEGRLEQFF
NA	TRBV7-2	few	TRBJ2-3	TGTGCCAGCCTCTTAGCGAGGCTAGGTCCAGATACGCAGTATTTT	CASLLARLGPDTQYF
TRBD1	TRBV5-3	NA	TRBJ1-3	TGTGCCAGAAGCTTTAGGCACCTTCGACAGGGATCGACCTCTGGAAACACCATATATTTT	CARSFRHLRQGSTSGNTIYF
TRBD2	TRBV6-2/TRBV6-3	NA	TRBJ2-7	TGTGCCAGCAGTTCAAGGTTTAGCGGGGGTATTCACTACGAGCAGTACTTC	CASSSRFSGGIHYEQYF
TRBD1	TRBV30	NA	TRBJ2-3	TGTGCCTGGAACAGACAGGGCGATACGCAGTATTTT	CAWNRQGDTQYF
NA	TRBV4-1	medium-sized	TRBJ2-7	TGCGCCAGCAGCCAAACAGGGTCGCTCAGTGCCTACGAGCAGTACTTC	CASSQTGSLSAYEQYF
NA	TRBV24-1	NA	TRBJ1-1	TGTGCCACCAGTGCTTTGGGGGGGGCTGAAGCTTTCTTT	CATSALGGAEAFF
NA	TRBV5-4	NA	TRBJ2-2	TGTGCCAGCAGCTTGGCGAGGTCCACCGGGGAGCTGTTTTTT	CASSLARSTGELFF